This record covers a single T cell receptor beta chain. Its antigen is not known. The entry originates in a study of cytotoxic CD8 clonotypes in ibrutinib-treated CLL. Study-wide background: Once patients had received a median about twelve months of treatment, range 6 to 36, response samples were obtained. Per sample, productive templates averaged approximately 250,000 and productive rearrangements averaged approximately 100,000. Notes on the study in general: Circulating CD8+ T-cell counts were tracked by baseline clonality, which exceeded that of age-matched healthy donors. Upon ibrutinib response clonality rose, and upon progression it fell back toward baseline.

CDR1 is SGHRS, CDR2 YFSETQ, per germline. This CDR3 is built from 14 residues. Trimming stripped 5 bases from V and 0 bases from J, with 9 bases between. Method: immunoSEQ multiplex PCR; TCRdb's copy keeps in-frame clones and lacks some. The repertoire includes 50,000 to 60,000 clones, around 78% of them detected once, and 20% sits in the top ten. Sequenced material: PBMCs, taken after 24 months of ibrutinib treatment. This sequence joins TRBV5-1 and TRBJ2-1; D perhaps matches TRBD2 (6 bases). This TCR was sampled from a human donor with chronic lymphocytic leukemia. The CDR3 DNA is TGCGCCAGCAGGGGGGGAAGCTCCTACAATGAGCAGTTCTTC. Its translation is CASRGGSSYNEQFF.